One sample yielded the 2 T cell receptor beta chains listed below, sequenced in a study of response to subunit inactivated influenza vaccine. TCRdb ran MiXCR on the RT-PCR reads and lists one entry per CDR3 protein. Among 490,000 or so distinct CDR3 sequences, 7.6% were seen once, and the ten largest hold about an eighth. The specimen was PBMCs from blood, collected 23 to 25 months after vaccination. All receptors derive from a man aged 45-69 years who received an inactivated influenza vaccine.

This clonotype was counted ten times or more. The chain has TRBV27 and TRBJ2-1; 8 nucleotides line up with TRBD1. CDR1 is MNHEY and CDR2 is SMNVEV in the germline V gene (reference sequence). The CDR3 length is 16 residues. V shed 10 bases, J shed 3 bases, and the junction held 14 bases outside the gene matches. The CDR3 loop reads CATRQGPTLSYNEQFF. The CDR3 DNA sequence: TGTGCCACGAGACAGGGGCCCACCCTAAGCTACAATGAGCAGTTCTTC.

This clonotype was observed a handful of times. The chain has TRBV18 and TRBJ2-2; TRBD2 matches 10 bases. The length of the CDR3 is 18 residues. J was trimmed by 0 bases and V by 8 bases; bases with no gene match: 12. Germline CDR1 and CDR2: KGHSH and LQKENI. The CDR3 region has the DNA TGTGCCAGCGCCCGGACTAGCGGAGGTGGGGCGAACACCGGGGAGCTGTTTTTT. It yields the protein CASARTSGGGANTGELFF.